The 25 T cell receptor beta chains reported below all come from one sample, sequenced in a study of blood T cell repertoires in COVID-19. Here immunoSEQ multiplex PCR was the method, and the copy in TCRdb shows in-frame clones only, minus some. The repertoire consists of about 320,000 clones, with about 90% occurring once and the leading ten covering 4.5% to 7%. The source material was PBMCs or T cells enriched from blood (not recorded which). Source of these receptors: a young woman who had recovered from COVID-19.

The chain joins TRBV5-1 to TRBJ2-4; weak D call: TRBD1 (6 bases). Looked up from germline, CDR1 is SGHRS and CDR2 is YFSETQ. V was cut by 4 bases and J by 1 base, with 12 bases left in between. CDR3 length: 15 residues. CDR3 DNA sequence: TGCGCCAGCAGCCCAGGGGTCTTGGCCAAAAACATTCAGTACTTC. This codes for CASSPGVLAKNIQYF. Based on the CDR3 plus reference TRBV5-1 and TRBJ2-4, the full variable domain is KAGVTQTPRYLIKTRGQQVTLSCSPISGHRSVSWYQQTPGQGLQFLFEYFSETQRNKGNFPGRFSGRQFSNSRSEMNVSTLELGDSALYLCASSPGVLAKNIQYFGAGTRLSVL.

The chain links TRBV4-3 to TRBJ2-3; 11 positions match TRBD1. The CDR3 spans 16 residues. Per the germline V gene, CDR1 is LGHNA and CDR2 is YSLEER. V was clipped by 4 bases and J by 4 bases; unmatched bases: 7. The DNA of the CDR3 is TGCGCCAGCAGCCCGAGCGGGGGACAGGGGGCAGATACGCAGTATTTT. This sequence encodes CASSPSGGQGADTQYF.

The CDR3 nucleotides are TGTGCCATCAGTGAGGGGACAGGGTCTGGGGCCAACGTCCTGACTTTC. The encoded protein is CAISEGTGSGANVLTF. J is TRBJ2-6 and V is TRBV10-3, with 9 bases identical to TRBD1. CDR3 length equals 16 residues. The germline gives CDR1 ENHRY, CDR2 SYGVKD. The ends lost 2 bases at V and 1 base at J; junction bases unmatched: 0.

In DNA, the CDR3 is TGCAGCGTTGGGGGGGAAGAGACCCAGTACTTC. Protein: CSVGGEETQYF. This chain joins TRBV29-1 and TRBJ2-5; TRBD2 is a possible D gene (6 bases). Trimming removed 4 bases from V and 3 bases from J, with 6 bases in between. Germline CDR1 and CDR2: SQVTM and ANQGSEA. This CDR3 has 11 amino acids.

The J gene is TRBJ1-5, the V gene TRBV7-2; TRBD1 is a possible D gene (5 bases). The CDR3 has 13 amino acids. V was cut by 0 bases and J by 6 bases, with 6 bases left in between. Per the germline V gene, CDR1 is SGHTA and CDR2 is FQGNSA. CDR3 nucleotide sequence: TGTGCCAGCAGCTTAGCCAGGGTTCAGCCCCAGCATTTT. Residues: CASSLARVQPQHF.

The rearrangement links TRBV7-9 to TRBJ1-1; D might be TRBD1 (6 bases). V lost 5 bases and J 2 bases, leaving 9 bases between the germline ends. Germline V gives CDR1 SEHNR, CDR2 FQNEAQ (reference sequence). The CDR3 consists of 13 residues. In DNA, the CDR3 is TGTGCCAGCAGCGAACAGGGTAACACTGAAGCTTTCTTT. It codes for CASSEQGNTEAFF.

This chain joins TRBV19 and TRBJ1-1; D is unclear. The CDR3 loop spans 14 amino acids. The V and J ends lost 3 bases and 4 bases respectively, with 12 bases between them. The V gene's germline CDR1 is LNHDA and CDR2 SQIVND (reference sequence). CDR3 amino acids: CASSIPSIGTEAFF. The CDR3 nucleotides are TGTGCCAGTAGTATCCCTAGTATAGGCACTGAAGCTTTCTTT.

The rearrangement joins TRBV5-4 to TRBJ1-1; D unresolved. V shed 2 bases and J shed 4 bases, with 15 bases lying between them. Germline V gene sequence: CDR1 SGHNT, CDR2 YYREEE (reference sequence). The CDR3 loop spans 15 amino acids. CDR3 sequence reads: CASSFYDPRGTEAFF. The CDR3 region has the DNA TGTGCCAGCAGCTTTTACGACCCCCGGGGCACTGAAGCTTTCTTT.

The gene calls are TRBV27 and TRBJ1-6; 7 bases are shared with TRBD1. This CDR3 has 14 amino acids. Trimming removed 4 bases from V and 7 bases from J; junction bases left unmatched: 4. CDR1 and CDR2 from the germline V gene are MNHEY and SMNVEV (reference sequence). CDR3 nucleotides: TGTGCCAGCAGTTCGACAGGGAGGAATTCACCCCTCCACTTT. Translation gives CASSSTGRNSPLHF.

The chain has TRBV7-2 and TRBJ2-3; TRBD2 might be the D (5 bases). Trimming took off 3 bases at V and 4 bases at J, with 20 bases between the two ends. The CDR3 is 17 residues long. The germline V gene has CDR1 SGHTA and CDR2 FQGNSA. The CDR3 region has the DNA TGTGCCAGCAGCTTTCCGGGAACTTGGGTTCGGGCAGATACGCAGTATTTT. Its translation is CASSFPGTWVRADTQYF.

The chain joins TRBV19 to TRBJ1-4; D gene uncertain. This CDR3 spans 16 amino acids. Germline V gene lookup returns CDR1 LNHDA and CDR2 SQIVND (reference sequence). V lost 3 bases to trimming and J lost 0 bases, with 11 bases between them. The CDR3 protein is CASSIPKSATNEKLFF. CDR3 nucleotides: TGTGCCAGTAGTATTCCGAAATCAGCAACTAATGAAAAACTGTTTTTT.

The V gene is TRBV30, the J gene TRBJ2-5, with D tentatively TRBD2 (5 bases). The V and J ends lost 5 bases and 3 bases respectively, with 10 bases between them. The CDR3 length is 12 residues. Germline CDR1 GTSNPN, CDR2 SVGIG (reference sequence). The CDR3 coding sequence is TGTGCCTGGTTGTGGGGAGAAGAGACCCAGTACTTC. Translation gives CAWLWGEETQYF.

V gene TRBV9 combines with J gene TRBJ2-3; perhaps TRBD1 as D (6 bases). CDR1 and CDR2 from the germline V gene are SGDLS and YYNGEE. The CDR3 contains 13 residues. Trimming cost V 3 bases and J 7 bases, with 12 bases left between them. The CDR3 is CASSATGGHTQYF. The DNA of the CDR3 is TGTGCCAGCAGCGCGACAGGAGGTCATACGCAGTATTTT.

This clone came up a few times. The chain uses TRBV13 and TRBJ2-1; D is ambiguous. Per the germline V gene, CDR1 is PRHDT and CDR2 is FYEKMQ (reference sequence). V lost 5 bases and J lost 4, with 3 bases in between. The length of the CDR3 is 11 residues. DNA for the CDR3: TGTGCCAGCAGCCTGTACAATGAGCAGTTCTTC. It codes for CASSLYNEQFF.

This rearrangement joins TRBV30 to TRBJ2-7; possible D gene TRBD2, 6 bases. Deletions cut 3 bases from V and 1 base from J, with 19 bases between. The V gene's germline CDR1 is GTSNPN and CDR2 SVGIG (reference sequence). This CDR3 is built from 16 residues. The CDR3 reads CAWSAVGARGSYEQYF. The CDR3 bases are TGTGCCTGGAGCGCCGTAGGGGCCCGGGGGTCCTACGAGCAGTACTTC.

CDR3 loop: CASSQHSGNTIYF. In DNA form, the CDR3 reads TGTGCCAGCAGCCAACACTCTGGAAACACCATATATTTT. The chain is built from TRBV3-1 (or the pseudogene TRBV3-2) and TRBJ1-3; D gene unclear. The V and J ends lost 2 bases and 0 bases respectively, with 2 bases between them. This CDR3 is 13 amino acids long. CDR1 is LGHDT, CDR2 YNNKEL, per germline (reference sequence).

The chain couples TRBV7-6 to TRBJ1-3, with 8 bases fitting TRBD1. The CDR3 has 17 amino acids. Germline V gene data show CDR1 as SGHVS and CDR2 as FNYEAQ. Losses at the gene ends were 1 base for V and 0 bases for J; bases not matched to a gene: 5. Written as DNA, the CDR3 is TGTGCCAGCAGCTTAGGAACAGGGGGGCACTCTGGAAACACCATATATTTT. It codes for CASSLGTGGHSGNTIYF.

This clone was picked up one time. The chain employs TRBV7-2 and TRBJ1-2; D gene unclear. The V gene lost 5 bases and the J gene lost 3 bases, with 10 bases spanning the gap. CDR1 is SGHTA and CDR2 is FQGNSA in the germline V gene. The CDR3 runs to 13 residues. The CDR3, as DNA: TGTGCCAGCAGCGTTTCCGTTGACTATGGCTACACCTTC. This encodes CASSVSVDYGYTF. The full variable domain, completed using reference TRBV7-2 and TRBJ1-2, is GAGVSQSPSNKVTEKGKDVELRCDPISGHTALYWYRQSLGQGLEFLIYFQGNSAPDKSGLPSDRFSAERTGGSVSTLTIQRTQQEDSAVYLCASSVSVDYGYTFGSGTRLTVV.

This clone was counted a single time. The chain carries TRBV5-8 and TRBJ2-3, with 10 nucleotides matching TRBD2. The V and J ends lost 7 bases and 2 bases, in that order; junction bases with no gene match: 4. Germline CDR1 SGHTS, CDR2 YDEGEE. This CDR3 is 14 amino acids long. Here the CDR3 reads CASETSGATDTQYF. In nucleotides, the CDR3 is TGTGCCAGCGAAACTAGCGGGGCCACAGATACGCAGTATTTT.

The chain links TRBV18 to TRBJ2-2; D not resolved. Germline V CDR1 and CDR2: KGHSH, LQKENI. The CDR3 is 15 amino acids. Between the trimmed V and J ends, which lost 0 bases and 4 bases, there was a span of 9 bases. The CDR3 bases are TGTGCCAGCTCACCACCTGAGGAGTTCACCGGGGAGCTGTTTTTT. Encoded protein: CASSPPEEFTGELFF.

The rearrangement joins TRBV11-2 to TRBJ1-2; D perhaps matches TRBD1 (5 bases). This CDR3 spans 16 amino acids. Trimming removed 4 bases from V and 0 bases from J, with 15 bases in between. Germline lookup yields CDR1 SGHAT and CDR2 FQNNGV. CDR3 residues: CASSSAGGRANYGYTF. The CDR3 nucleotides read TGTGCCAGCAGCTCTGCGGGGGGACGAGCTAACTATGGCTACACCTTC.

The chain employs TRBV9 and TRBJ2-2; 7 positions match TRBD1. Germline assignment: CDR1 SGDLS and CDR2 YYNGEE. The CDR3 loop spans 19 amino acids. V lost 2 bases, J lost 3 bases, and 16 bases stayed unmatched. CDR3 DNA sequence: TGTGCCAGCAGCGTGTGGGGTACTCGGACAGGAACTGACACCGGGGAGCTGTTTTTT. It yields the protein CASSVWGTRTGTDTGELFF.

The chain recombines TRBV30 with TRBJ1-4, with D maybe TRBD1 (5 bases). V shed 7 bases and J shed 8 bases, with 17 bases lying between them. Per the germline V gene, CDR1 is GTSNPN and CDR2 is SVGIG (reference sequence). The CDR3 has 13 residues. The CDR3 DNA reads as TGTGCCTACGCAACAGGCCTTCCCGAAAAACTGTTTTTT. Encoded protein: CAYATGLPEKLFF.

This chain connects TRBV4-2 to TRBJ2-7; 8 nucleotides match TRBD1. The CDR3 is 15 amino acids. Looked up from germline, CDR1 is LGHNA and CDR2 is YNFKEQ. V gave up 3 bases and J gave up 3 bases; unmatched junction bases: 7. DNA for the CDR3: TGTGCCAGCAGCCACACCGACAGGGGAATCTACGAGCAGTACTTC. Protein sequence: CASSHTDRGIYEQYF.

The chain is built from TRBV7-8 and TRBJ1-4, with D maybe TRBD1 (5 bases). This CDR3 is built from 16 residues. Deletions cut 1 base from V and 0 bases from J, with 9 bases between. Germline CDR1 is SGHVS and CDR2 is FQNEAQ. The CDR3 coding sequence is TGTGCCAGCAGCTTAGGGGGCTATGCAACTAATGAAAAACTGTTTTTT. Translating gives CASSLGGYATNEKLFF. Full variable domain (outside the CDR3, taken from reference TRBV7-8 and TRBJ1-4): GAGVSQSPRYKVAKRGQDVALRCDPISGHVSLFWYQQALGQGPEFLTYFQNEAQLDKSGLPSDRFFAERPEGSVSTLKIQRTQQEDSAVYLCASSLGGYATNEKLFFGSGTQLSVL.